This TCR beta chain was obtained from a study of T cell clones after liver transplantation. Overall study results and limits: Graft donor-reactive T cells may have migrated into the graft rather than being deleted. Compared with third party-reactive sequences, donor-reactive ones declined more, independent of withdrawal success.

To note about this clone: Its antigen is as yet unknown.

CD3+CD4+ and CD3+CD8+ cells were FACS-sorted from thawed unstimulated PBMCs. This CDR3 is built from 15 residues. Trimming stripped 6 bases from V and 3 bases from J, with 15 bases between. Germline V CDR1 and CDR2: MNHEY, SVGAGI. Using immunoSEQ multiplex PCR, the repertoire was profiled, and TCRdb retains in-frame clones only, with some absent. The table shows about 15,000 clones, with around 90% occurring only once. The TCR originated in a human donor who received a liver transplant. Material: CD8+ T cells from blood, obtained before liver transplant. This chain links TRBV6-5 with TRBJ2-1, with D perhaps matching TRBD2 (5 bases). The CDR3 sequence: CASRTSLANYNEQFF. In DNA form, the CDR3 reads TGTGCCAGCAGAACGTCCCTAGCCAACTACAATGAGCAGTTCTTC.